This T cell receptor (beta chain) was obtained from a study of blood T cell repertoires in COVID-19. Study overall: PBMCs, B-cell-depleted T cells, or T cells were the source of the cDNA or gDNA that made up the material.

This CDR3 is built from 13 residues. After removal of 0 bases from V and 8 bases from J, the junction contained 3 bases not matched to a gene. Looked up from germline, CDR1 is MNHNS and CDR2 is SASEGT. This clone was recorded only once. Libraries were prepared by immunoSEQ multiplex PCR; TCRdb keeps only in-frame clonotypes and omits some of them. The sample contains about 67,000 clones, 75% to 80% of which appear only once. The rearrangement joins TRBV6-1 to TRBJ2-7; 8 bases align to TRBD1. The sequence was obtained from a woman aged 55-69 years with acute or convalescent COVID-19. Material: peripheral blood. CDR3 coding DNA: TGTGCCAGCAGTGAAGCCGGACAGGGCCAGCAGTACTTC. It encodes CASSEAGQGQQYF.